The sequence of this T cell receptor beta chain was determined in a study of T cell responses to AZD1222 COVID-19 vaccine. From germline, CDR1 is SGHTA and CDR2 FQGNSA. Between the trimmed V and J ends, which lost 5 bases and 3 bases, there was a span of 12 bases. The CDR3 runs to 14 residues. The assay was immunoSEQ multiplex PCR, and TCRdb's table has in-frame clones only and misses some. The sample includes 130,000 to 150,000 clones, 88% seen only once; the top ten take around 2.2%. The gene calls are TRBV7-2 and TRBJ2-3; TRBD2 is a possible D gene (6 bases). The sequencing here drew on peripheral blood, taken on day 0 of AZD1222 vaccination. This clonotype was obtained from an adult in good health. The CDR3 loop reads CASSVGLSTDTQYF. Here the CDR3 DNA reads TGTGCCAGCAGCGTCGGACTATCAACAGATACGCAGTATTTT.